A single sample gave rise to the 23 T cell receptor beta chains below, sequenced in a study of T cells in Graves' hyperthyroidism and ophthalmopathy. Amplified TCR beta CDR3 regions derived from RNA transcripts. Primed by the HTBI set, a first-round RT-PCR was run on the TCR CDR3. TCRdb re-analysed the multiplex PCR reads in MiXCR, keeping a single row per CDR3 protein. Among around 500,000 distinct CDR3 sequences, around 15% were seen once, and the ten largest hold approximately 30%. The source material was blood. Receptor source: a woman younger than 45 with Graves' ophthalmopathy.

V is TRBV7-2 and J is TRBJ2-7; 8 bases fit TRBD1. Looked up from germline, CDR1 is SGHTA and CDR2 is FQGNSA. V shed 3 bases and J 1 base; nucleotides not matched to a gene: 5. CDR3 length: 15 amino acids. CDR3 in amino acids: CASSFYRGASYEQYF. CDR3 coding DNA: TGTGCCAGCAGCTTTTACAGGGGGGCTTCCTACGAGCAGTACTTC.

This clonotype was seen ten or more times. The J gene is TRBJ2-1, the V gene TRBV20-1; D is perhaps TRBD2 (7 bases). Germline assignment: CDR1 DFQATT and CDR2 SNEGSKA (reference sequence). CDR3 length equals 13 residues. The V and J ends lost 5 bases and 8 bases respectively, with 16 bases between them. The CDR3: CSAGGGAGDEQFF. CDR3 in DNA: TGCAGTGCTGGGGGGGGGGCTGGGGATGAGCAGTTCTTC.

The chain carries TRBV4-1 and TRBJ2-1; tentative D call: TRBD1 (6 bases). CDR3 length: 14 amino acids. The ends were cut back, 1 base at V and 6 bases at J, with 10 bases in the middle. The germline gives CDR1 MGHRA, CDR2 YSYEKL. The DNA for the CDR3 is TGCGCCAGCAGCCAAGCTCCAGGGGCCAATGAGCAGTTCTTC. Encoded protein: CASSQAPGANEQFF.

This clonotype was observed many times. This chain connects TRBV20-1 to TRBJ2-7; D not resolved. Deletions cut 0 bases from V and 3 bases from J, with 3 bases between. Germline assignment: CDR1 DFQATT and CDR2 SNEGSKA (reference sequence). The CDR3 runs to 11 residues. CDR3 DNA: TGCAGTGCTAGAGAAGGCTACGAGCAGTACTTC. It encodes CSAREGYEQYF.

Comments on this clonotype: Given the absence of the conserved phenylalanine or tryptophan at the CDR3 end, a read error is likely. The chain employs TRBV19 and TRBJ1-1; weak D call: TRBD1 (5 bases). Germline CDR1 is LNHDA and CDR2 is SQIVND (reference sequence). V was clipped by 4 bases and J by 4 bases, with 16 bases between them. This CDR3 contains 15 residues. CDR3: CASSRGHPMGTEAFS. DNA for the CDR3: TGTGCCAGTAGTAGAGGACACCCTATGGGCACTGAAGCTTTCTCT.

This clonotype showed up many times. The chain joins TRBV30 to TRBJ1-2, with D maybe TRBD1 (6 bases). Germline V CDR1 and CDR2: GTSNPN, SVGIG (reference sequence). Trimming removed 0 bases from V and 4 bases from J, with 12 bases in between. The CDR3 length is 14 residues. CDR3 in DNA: TGTGCCTGGAGTGTACAGGGAATCGGCTATGGCTACACCTTC. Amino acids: CAWSVQGIGYGYTF.

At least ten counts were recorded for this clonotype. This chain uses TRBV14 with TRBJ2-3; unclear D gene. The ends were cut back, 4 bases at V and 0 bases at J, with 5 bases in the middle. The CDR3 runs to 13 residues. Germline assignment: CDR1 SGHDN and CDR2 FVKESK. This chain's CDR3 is CASSPTSTDTQYF. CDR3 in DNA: TGTGCCAGCAGCCCGACCAGCACAGATACGCAGTATTTT.

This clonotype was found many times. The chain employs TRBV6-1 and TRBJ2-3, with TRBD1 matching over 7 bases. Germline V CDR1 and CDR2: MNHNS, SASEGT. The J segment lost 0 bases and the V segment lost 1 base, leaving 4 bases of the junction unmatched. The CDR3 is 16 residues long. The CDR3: CASSEGATGSTDTQYF. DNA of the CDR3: TGTGCCAGCAGTGAAGGAGCGACAGGGAGCACAGATACGCAGTATTTT.

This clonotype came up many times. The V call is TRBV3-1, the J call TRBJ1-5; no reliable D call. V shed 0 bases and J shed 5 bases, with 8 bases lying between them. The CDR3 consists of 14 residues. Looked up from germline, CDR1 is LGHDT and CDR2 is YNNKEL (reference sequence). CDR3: CASSQDPGYQPQHF. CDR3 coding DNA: TGTGCCAGCAGCCAAGATCCTGGGTATCAGCCCCAGCATTTT.

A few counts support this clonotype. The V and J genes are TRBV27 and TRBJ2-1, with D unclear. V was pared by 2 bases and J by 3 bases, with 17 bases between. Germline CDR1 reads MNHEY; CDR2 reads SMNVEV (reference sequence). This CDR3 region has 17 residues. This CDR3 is CASSLEGPAPRYNEQFF. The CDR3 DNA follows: TGTGCCAGCAGTTTAGAAGGCCCAGCCCCGCGCTACAATGAGCAGTTCTTC.

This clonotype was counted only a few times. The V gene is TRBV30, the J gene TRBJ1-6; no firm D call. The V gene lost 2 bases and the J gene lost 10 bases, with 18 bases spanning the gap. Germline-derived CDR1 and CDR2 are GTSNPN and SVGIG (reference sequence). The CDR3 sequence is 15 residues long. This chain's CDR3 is CAWSTPGPESSPLHF. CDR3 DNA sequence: TGTGCCTGGAGTACACCGGGCCCTGAGAGCTCACCCCTCCACTTT.

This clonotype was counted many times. The CDR3 reads CASSMTSGRVYEQYF. The CDR3, as DNA: TGTGCCAGCAGCATGACTAGCGGGAGGGTCTACGAGCAGTACTTC. The V and J genes are TRBV11-2 and TRBJ2-7; 14 nucleotides agree with TRBD2. The CDR3 totals 15 residues. Germline V lookup: CDR1 SGHAT, CDR2 FQNNGV. After removal of 5 bases from V and 3 bases from J, the junction contained 3 bases not matched to a gene. Full variable domain (remainder filled in from reference TRBV11-2 and TRBJ2-7): EAGVAQSPRYKIIEKRQSVAFWCNPISGHATLYWYQQILGQGPKLLIQFQNNGVVDDSQLPKDRFSAERLKGVDSTLKIQPAKLEDSAVYLCASSMTSGRVYEQYFGPGTRLTVT.

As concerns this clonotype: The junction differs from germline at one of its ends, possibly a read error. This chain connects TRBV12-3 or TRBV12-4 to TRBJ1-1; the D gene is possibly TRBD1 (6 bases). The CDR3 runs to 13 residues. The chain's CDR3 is CASSLARDTESFF. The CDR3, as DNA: TGTGCCAGCAGTTTAGCGCGGGACACTGAATCTTTCTTT.

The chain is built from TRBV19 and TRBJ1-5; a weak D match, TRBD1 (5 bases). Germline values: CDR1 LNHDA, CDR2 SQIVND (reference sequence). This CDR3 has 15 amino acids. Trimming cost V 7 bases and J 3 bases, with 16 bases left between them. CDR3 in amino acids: CASTRGRGPNQPQHF. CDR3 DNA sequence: TGTGCCAGTACCCGGGGGAGGGGACCCAATCAGCCCCAGCATTTT.

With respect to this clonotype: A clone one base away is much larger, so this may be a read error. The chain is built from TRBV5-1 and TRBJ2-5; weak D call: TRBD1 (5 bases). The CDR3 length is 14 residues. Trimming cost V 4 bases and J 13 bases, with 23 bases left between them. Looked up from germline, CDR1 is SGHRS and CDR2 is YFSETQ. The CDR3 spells CASSQQAGNFFRYF. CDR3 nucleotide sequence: TGCGCCAGCAGCCAACAGGCCGGCAACTTCTTTCGGTACTTC.

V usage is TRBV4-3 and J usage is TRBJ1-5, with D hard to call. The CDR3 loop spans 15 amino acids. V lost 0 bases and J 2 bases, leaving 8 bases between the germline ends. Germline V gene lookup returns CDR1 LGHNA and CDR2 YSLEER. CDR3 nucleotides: TGCGCCAGCAGCCAAGATGGGCTGGGCAATCAGCCCCAGCATTTT. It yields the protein CASSQDGLGNQPQHF.

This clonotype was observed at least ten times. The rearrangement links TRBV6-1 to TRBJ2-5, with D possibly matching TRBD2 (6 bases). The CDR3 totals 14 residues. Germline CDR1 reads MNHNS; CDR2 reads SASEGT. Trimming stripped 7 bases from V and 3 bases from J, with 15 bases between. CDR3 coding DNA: TGTGCCAGCACAGACGGGGGAGATGAAGAGACCCAGTACTTC. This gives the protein CASTDGGDEETQYF.

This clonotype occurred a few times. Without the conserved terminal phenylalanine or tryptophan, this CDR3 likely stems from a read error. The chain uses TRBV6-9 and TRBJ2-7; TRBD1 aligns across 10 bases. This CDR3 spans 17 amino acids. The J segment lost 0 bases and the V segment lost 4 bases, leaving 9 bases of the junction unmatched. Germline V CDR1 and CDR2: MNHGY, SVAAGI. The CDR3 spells CASSSSPGQGTSYEQYS. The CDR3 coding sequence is TGTGCCAGCAGTTCCAGCCCGGGACAGGGGACCTCCTACGAGCAGTACTCC.

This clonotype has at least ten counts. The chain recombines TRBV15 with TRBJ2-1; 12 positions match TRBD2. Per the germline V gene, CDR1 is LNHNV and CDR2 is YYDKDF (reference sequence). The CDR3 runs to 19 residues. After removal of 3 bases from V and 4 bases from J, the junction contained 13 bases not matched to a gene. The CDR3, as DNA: TGTGCCACCAGCAGGAAGTCCAGACCCGGACTAGCGGGATACAATGAGCAGTTCTTC. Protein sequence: CATSRKSRPGLAGYNEQFF.

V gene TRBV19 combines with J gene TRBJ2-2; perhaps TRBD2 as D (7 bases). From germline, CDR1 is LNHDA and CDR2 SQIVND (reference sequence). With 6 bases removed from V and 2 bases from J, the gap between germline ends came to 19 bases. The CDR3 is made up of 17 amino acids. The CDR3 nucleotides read TGTGCCAGTAGGAAGCTTGCGGGGGCCACAAACACCGGGGAGCTGTTTTTT. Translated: CASRKLAGATNTGELFF.

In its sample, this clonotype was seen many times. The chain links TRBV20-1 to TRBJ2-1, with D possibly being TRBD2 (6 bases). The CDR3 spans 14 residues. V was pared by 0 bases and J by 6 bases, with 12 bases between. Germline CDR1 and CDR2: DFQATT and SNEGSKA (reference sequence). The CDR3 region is CSARDGRAGNEQFF. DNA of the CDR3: TGCAGTGCTAGAGACGGACGAGCGGGCAATGAGCAGTTCTTC.

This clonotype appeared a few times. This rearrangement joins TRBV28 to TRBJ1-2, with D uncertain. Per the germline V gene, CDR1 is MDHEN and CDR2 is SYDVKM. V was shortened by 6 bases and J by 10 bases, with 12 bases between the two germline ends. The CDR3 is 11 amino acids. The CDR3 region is CASSQQPLYTF. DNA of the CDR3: TGTGCCAGCAGCCAGCAGCCCCTCTACACCTTC.

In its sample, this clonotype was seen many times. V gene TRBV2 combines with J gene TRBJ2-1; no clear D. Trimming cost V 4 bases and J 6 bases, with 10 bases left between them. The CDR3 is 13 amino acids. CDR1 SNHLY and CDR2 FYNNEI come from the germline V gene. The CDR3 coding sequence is TGTGCCAGCAGTGTAGGTACTTTCAATGAGCAGTTCTTC. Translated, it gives CASSVGTFNEQFF.